This T cell receptor beta chain was recovered during a study of blood T cell repertoires in COVID-19. For the study at large: The United States, Italy and Spain provided the acute and convalescent COVID-19 samples. In each case, the material was cDNA or gDNA derived from T cells, B-cell-depleted T cells, or PBMCs.

V was cut by 1 base and J by 5 bases, with 11 bases left in between. The CDR3 loop spans 15 amino acids. Germline CDR1 is MGHRA and CDR2 is YSYEKL. This clone has only a few counts. Profiled with immunoSEQ multiplex PCR; TCRdb holds only in-frame clones, not every one. Of about 98,000 clones listed, 87% are singletons. The V and J genes are TRBV4-1 and TRBJ2-2; D might be TRBD2 (5 bases). Sequencing was carried out using peripheral blood. The origin of this receptor is a man aged 50 or older with active COVID-19. The CDR3: CASSQVGSATGELFF. CDR3 nucleotide sequence: TGCGCCAGCAGCCAAGTCGGTAGCGCGACCGGGGAGCTGTTTTTT.